These T cell receptor beta chains were read from a single sample in a study of blood T cell repertoires in COVID-19. Sequenced by immunoSEQ multiplex PCR; TCRdb stores in-frame clones only, minus some. This sample carries some 80,000 clones, around 74% of them seen once, and the ten largest clones take 5.4%. The material sequenced was peripheral blood. Receptors originate from a woman of 80 years or more with active or convalescent COVID-19. The CDR3 runs from the conserved cysteine through the conserved F or W. Each record gives: V gene, J gene, clone size, D gene, CDR3 protein, CDR3 DNA. D genes are given only for firm matches. Part of the rows lack a size; the others show once, few, many or a class for expanded clones.

TRBV7-6	TRBJ1-6	few	TRBD1	CASSLTGGKDSPLHF	TGTGCCAGCAGCCTGACAGGGGGAAAAGATTCACCCCTCCACTTT
TRBV7-2	TRBJ2-1	NA	TRBD2	CASSLEGGLAGFF	TGTGCCAGCAGCTTAGAGGGTGGACTAGCGGGGTTCTTC
TRBV4-1	TRBJ2-7	NA	TRBD1	CASSQGEPGQGYEQYF	TGCGCCAGCAGCCAAGGGGAACCGGGACAGGGATACGAGCAGTACTTC
TRBV19	TRBJ2-1	NA	NA	CASSIPWNDRNNEQFF	TGTGCCAGTAGTATCCCTTGGAACGACAGAAACAATGAGCAGTTCTTC
TRBV5-1	TRBJ2-5	NA	NA	CASSPLWAGSGETQYF	TGCGCCAGCAGCCCGCTTTGGGCGGGGTCCGGGGAGACCCAGTACTTC
TRBV5-6	TRBJ2-7	NA	TRBD2	CASSLGGRAADEQYF	TGTGCCAGCAGCTTGGGAGGGAGGGCTGCGGACGAGCAGTACTTC
TRBV6-2/TRBV6-3	TRBJ2-5	NA	TRBD1	CASSYGWDRGRETQYF	TGTGCCAGCAGTTACGGTTGGGACAGGGGGCGGGAGACCCAGTACTTC
TRBV5-1	TRBJ2-4	NA	TRBD2	CASSPAGGDYAKNIQYF	TGCGCCAGCAGCCCAGCGGGGGGCGACTATGCCAAAAACATTCAGTACTTC
TRBV12-3/TRBV12-4	TRBJ1-6	NA	NA	CASRLRPSPLHF	TGTGCCAGCAGATTACGTCCTTCACCCCTCCACTTT
TRBV5-1	TRBJ2-1	NA	TRBD2	CASSPGLAGGREQFF	TGCGCCAGCAGCCCGGGACTAGCGGGGGGGCGTGAGCAGTTCTTC
TRBV6-1	TRBJ1-5	NA	NA	CASSEPGISNQPQHF	TGTGCCAGCAGTGAGCCGGGGATAAGCAATCAGCCCCAGCATTTT
TRBV7-8	TRBJ2-1	NA	TRBD2	CASSFSLAGDSYNEQFF	TGTGCCAGCAGCTTTAGCCTAGCGGGGGACTCCTACAATGAGCAGTTCTTC
TRBV18	TRBJ2-5	NA	TRBD1	CASGRDRVTQETQYF	TGTGCCAGCGGCCGGGACAGGGTGACACAAGAGACCCAGTACTTC
TRBV2	TRBJ1-6	NA	NA	CASSEKPRVVGSPLHF	TGTGCCAGCAGTGAAAAGCCCAGGGTGGTTGGGTCACCCCTCCACTTT
TRBV11-3	TRBJ1-6	few	NA	CASLIPWRAVYNSPLHF	TGTGCCAGCTTGATTCCCTGGCGGGCCGTGTATAATTCACCCCTCCACTTT
TRBV9	TRBJ1-2	NA	TRBD1	CASSVGGQAVRGYTF	TGTGCCAGCAGCGTAGGGGGACAGGCGGTCCGTGGCTACACCTTC
TRBV12-3/TRBV12-4	TRBJ2-3	once	NA	CASSFLVGDTQYF	TGTGCCAGCAGTTTTTTGGTCGGGGATACGCAGTATTTT
TRBV12-3/TRBV12-4	TRBJ2-7	NA	NA	CASSPSGEQYF	TGTGCCAGCAGCCCCTCGGGAGAGCAGTACTTC
TRBV11-2	TRBJ1-2	NA	NA	CASTPQSVRGYGYTF	TGTGCCAGCACCCCTCAGTCCGTTAGGGGCTATGGCTACACCTTC
TRBV19	TRBJ2-7	NA	NA	CASPQVRRPRVYEQYF	TGTGCCAGCCCCCAAGTGCGTAGACCGAGGGTATACGAGCAGTACTTC